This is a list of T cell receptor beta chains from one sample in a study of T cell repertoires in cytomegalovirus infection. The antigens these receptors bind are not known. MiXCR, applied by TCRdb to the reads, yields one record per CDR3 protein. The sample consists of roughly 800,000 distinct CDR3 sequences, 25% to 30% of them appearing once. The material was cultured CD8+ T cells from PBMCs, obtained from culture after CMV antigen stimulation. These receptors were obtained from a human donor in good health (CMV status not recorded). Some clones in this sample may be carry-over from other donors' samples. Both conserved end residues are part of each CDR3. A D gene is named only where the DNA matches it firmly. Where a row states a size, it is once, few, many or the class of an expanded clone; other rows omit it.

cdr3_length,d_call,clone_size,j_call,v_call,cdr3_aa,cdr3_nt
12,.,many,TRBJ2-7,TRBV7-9,CASSLGVGEQYF,TGTGCCAGCAGCCTCGGGGTAGGCGAGCAGTACTTC
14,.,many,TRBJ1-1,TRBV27,CASSSAGAGTEAFF,TGTGCCAGCAGTTCCGCAGGGGCGGGGACTGAAGCTTTCTTT
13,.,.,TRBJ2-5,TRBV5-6,CASSLGTMKTQYF,TGTGCCAGCAGCTTGGGTACTATGAAGACCCAGTACTTC
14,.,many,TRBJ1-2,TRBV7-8,CASTVGVVGYGYTF,TGTGCCAGCACTGTTGGGGTGGTGGGCTATGGCTACACCTTC
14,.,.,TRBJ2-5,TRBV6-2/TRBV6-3,CASSPSDGAETQYF,TGTGCCAGCAGTCCCTCGGACGGGGCAGAGACCCAGTACTTC
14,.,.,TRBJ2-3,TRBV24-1,CATSEARRKDTQYF,TGTGCCACCAGTGAAGCCCGACGTAAAGATACGCAGTATTTT
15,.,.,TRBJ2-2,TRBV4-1,CASSQDKGRPGELFF,TGCGCCAGCAGCCAAGATAAAGGAAGGCCCGGGGAGCTGTTTTTT
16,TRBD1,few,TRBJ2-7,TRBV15,CATSRDTGQGGNEQYF,TGTGCCACCAGCAGGGACACGGGACAGGGTGGAAACGAGCAGTACTTC
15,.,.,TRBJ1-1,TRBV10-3,CAISESGGIRTEAFF,TGTGCCATCAGTGAGTCGGGGGGAATCCGCACTGAAGCTTTCTTT
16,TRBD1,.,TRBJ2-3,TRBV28,CASSWTGTGTTDTQYF,TGTGCCAGCAGTTGGACCGGGACAGGGACCACAGATACGCAGTATTTT
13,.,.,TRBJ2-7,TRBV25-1,CASSVGVLGEQYF,TGTGCCAGCAGTGTAGGGGTACTAGGCGAGCAGTACTTC
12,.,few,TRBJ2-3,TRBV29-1,CSVESRADTQYF,TGCAGCGTTGAGTCAAGAGCAGATACGCAGTATTTT
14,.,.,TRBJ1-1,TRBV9,CASSVSNRDTEAFF,TGTGCCAGCAGCGTATCAAACAGGGACACTGAAGCTTTCTTT
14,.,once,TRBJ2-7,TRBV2,CASSEGYFNYEQYF,TGTGCCAGCAGTGAGGGTTACTTTAACTACGAGCAGTACTTC
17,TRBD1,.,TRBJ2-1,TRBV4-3,CASSQETLGTGAYEQFF,TGCGCCAGCAGCCAAGAAACCCTCGGGACAGGGGCCTATGAGCAGTTCTTC
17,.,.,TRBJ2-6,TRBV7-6,CASSLGWGGSGANVLTF,TGTGCCAGCAGCTTAGGCTGGGGCGGCTCTGGGGCCAACGTCCTGACTTTC
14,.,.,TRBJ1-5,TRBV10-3,CAISDTGPNQPQHF,TGTGCCATCAGTGATACAGGGCCCAATCAGCCCCAGCATTTT
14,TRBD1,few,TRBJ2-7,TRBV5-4,CASSYSGTGSEQYF,TGTGCCAGCAGCTATTCCGGGACAGGGTCTGAGCAGTACTTC
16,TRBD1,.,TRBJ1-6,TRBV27,CASSPAGTGGDSPLHF,TGTGCCAGCAGTCCCGCCGGGACAGGGGGAGATTCACCCCTCCACTTT
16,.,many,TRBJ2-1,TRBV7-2,CASSLEGGLPHNEQFF,TGTGCCAGCAGCTTAGAAGGGGGGCTCCCCCACAATGAGCAGTTCTTC
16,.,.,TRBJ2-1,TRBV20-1,CSASTGDIPIRYEQFF,TGCAGTGCTAGTACGGGGGACATCCCTATTCGATATGAGCAGTTCTTC
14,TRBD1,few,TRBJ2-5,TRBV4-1,CASSQRGPQETQYF,TGCGCCAGCAGCCAGAGGGGGCCCCAAGAGACCCAGTACTTC
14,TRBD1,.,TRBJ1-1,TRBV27,CASKRDRGRTEAFF,TGTGCCAGCAAACGGGACAGGGGGAGGACTGAAGCTTTCTTT
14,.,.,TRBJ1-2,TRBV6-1,CASHPRQTAYGYTF,TGTGCCAGCCATCCCAGACAGACCGCCTATGGCTACACCTTC
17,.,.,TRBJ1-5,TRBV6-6,CASRTRQEVRGNQPQHF,TGTGCCAGCAGGACTCGACAGGAGGTTAGAGGGAATCAGCCCCAGCATTTT
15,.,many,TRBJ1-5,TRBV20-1,CSARGPGAPNQPQHF,TGCAGTGCTCGAGGCCCAGGGGCCCCGAATCAGCCCCAGCATTTT
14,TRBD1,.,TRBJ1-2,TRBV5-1,CASSDGTGHYGYTF,TGCGCCAGCAGCGACGGGACAGGGCACTATGGCTACACCTTC
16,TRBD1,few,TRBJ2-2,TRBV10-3,CAIKQTGGLDTGELFF,TGTGCCATCAAACAAACAGGGGGTCTGGACACCGGGGAGCTGTTTTTT
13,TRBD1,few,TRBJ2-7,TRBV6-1,CASRLGQDYEQYF,TGTGCCAGCAGACTGGGACAGGACTACGAGCAGTACTTC
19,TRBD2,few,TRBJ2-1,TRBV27,CASSLLASGGAGSYNEQFF,TGTGCCAGCAGTTTATTGGCTAGCGGGGGGGCCGGGTCGTACAATGAGCAGTTCTTC
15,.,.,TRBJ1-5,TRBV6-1,CASSAQVYSNQPQHF,TGTGCCAGCAGTGCGCAGGTTTATAGCAATCAGCCCCAGCATTTT
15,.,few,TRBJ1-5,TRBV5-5,CASSLVGQHNQPQHF,TGTGCCAGCAGCTTGGTGGGTCAGCACAATCAGCCCCAGCATTTT
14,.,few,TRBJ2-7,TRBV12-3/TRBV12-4,CASSFGVGSYEQYF,TGTGCCAGCAGTTTTGGGGTTGGCTCCTACGAGCAGTACTTC
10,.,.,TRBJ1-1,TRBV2,CATLGRLAFF,TGTGCCACCTTAGGGAGGTTGGCTTTCTTT
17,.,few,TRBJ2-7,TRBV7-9,CASSFSIRTASSYEQYF,TGTGCCAGCAGCTTCTCCATAAGGACGGCGAGCTCCTACGAGCAGTACTTC
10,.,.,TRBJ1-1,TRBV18,CASWGNEAFF,TGTGCCAGCTGGGGCAATGAAGCTTTCTTT
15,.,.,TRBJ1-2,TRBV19,CASSIDLRGFYGYTF,TGTGCCAGTAGTATCGACCTCCGGGGCTTCTATGGCTACACCTTC
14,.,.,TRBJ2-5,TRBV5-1,CASSSQGFRETQYF,TGCGCCAGCAGCTCGCAGGGATTTCGAGAGACCCAGTACTTC
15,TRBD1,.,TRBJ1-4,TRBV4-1,CASSQMGQGGEKLFF,TGCGCCAGCAGCCAAATGGGACAGGGAGGCGAAAAACTGTTTTTT
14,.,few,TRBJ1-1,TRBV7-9,CASSSDIPNTEAFF,TGTGCCAGCAGCTCGGACATCCCGAACACTGAAGCTTTCTTT
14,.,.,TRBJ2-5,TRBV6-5,CASSYSVRRETQYF,TGTGCCAGCAGTTACTCGGTCAGGCGAGAGACCCAGTACTTC
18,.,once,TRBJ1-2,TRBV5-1,CASSLGRPTPEKDYGYTF,TGCGCCAGCAGCTTGGGGCGGCCTACTCCCGAGAAAGACTATGGCTACACCTTC
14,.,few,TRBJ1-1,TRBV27,CASSLIGSNTEAFF,TGTGCCAGCAGTTTAATCGGCAGCAACACTGAAGCTTTCTTT
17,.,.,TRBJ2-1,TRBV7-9,CASSLEPPTPSYNEQFF,TGTGCCAGCAGCTTAGAACCTCCTACGCCCTCCTACAATGAGCAGTTCTTC
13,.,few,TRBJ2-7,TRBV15,CATSSRDEYEQYF,TGTGCCACCAGCAGCAGGGACGAGTACGAGCAGTACTTC
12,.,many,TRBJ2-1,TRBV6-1,CASSEGYNEQFF,TGTGCCAGCAGTGAAGGGTACAATGAGCAGTTCTTC
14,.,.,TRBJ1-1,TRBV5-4,CASSDPGRNTEAFF,TGTGCCAGCAGCGACCCGGGGAGAAACACTGAAGCTTTCTTT
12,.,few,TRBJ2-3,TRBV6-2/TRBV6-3,CASRKGTDTQYF,TGTGCCAGCCGTAAGGGGACAGATACGCAGTATTTT
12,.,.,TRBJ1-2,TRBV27,CASSSSGSGYTF,TGTGCCAGCAGTTCCAGTGGAAGCGGCTACACCTTC
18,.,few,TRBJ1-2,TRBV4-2,CASSQDPIDPTADYGYTF,TGTGCCAGCAGCCAAGACCCCATTGACCCTACAGCGGACTATGGCTACACCTTC
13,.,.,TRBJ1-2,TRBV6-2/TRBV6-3,CASSYRLDQGYTF,TGTGCCAGCAGTTATCGACTTGACCAGGGCTACACCTTC
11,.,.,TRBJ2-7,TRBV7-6,CASSHLSEQYF,TGTGCCAGCAGCCACTTATCCGAGCAGTACTTC
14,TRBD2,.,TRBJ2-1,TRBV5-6,CASNWGSAGDEQFF,TGTGCCAGCAATTGGGGGTCTGCGGGGGATGAGCAGTTCTTC